The 22 T cell receptor beta chains in this list originate from one sample, sequenced in a study of T cell responses to AZD1222 COVID-19 vaccine. The data were produced by immunoSEQ multiplex PCR, yet TCRdb's version contains in-frame clones alone and is incomplete. The sample lists 85,000 to 100,000 clones; approximately 90% were seen once. This sample comprised peripheral blood, obtained 28 days after the second AZD1222 dose. These receptors came from an adult who received the AZD1222 COVID-19 vaccine.

The gene calls are TRBV7-9 and TRBJ1-6; 7 nucleotides match TRBD1. Germline trimming cut 5 bases from V and 5 bases from J; bases unmatched to any gene: 9. Per the germline V gene, CDR1 is SEHNR and CDR2 is FQNEAQ (reference sequence). This CDR3 contains 16 residues. CDR3 residues: CASSPRGDSNNSPLHF. CDR3 nucleotide sequence: TGTGCCAGCAGCCCTCGGGGGGACAGCAATAATTCACCCCTCCACTTT.

V and J are TRBV28 and TRBJ1-4, with D perhaps matching TRBD1 (5 bases). The CDR3 has 16 residues. With 4 bases removed from V and 8 bases from J, the gap between germline ends came to 20 bases. Germline V CDR1 and CDR2: MDHEN, SYDVKM. CDR3 DNA: TGTGCCAGCAGTTCACCCCAACGGAGGTGGGGGGAAAAACTGTTTTTT. Translating gives CASSSPQRRWGEKLFF. The variable domain in full, completed from reference TRBV28 and TRBJ1-4, reads DVKVTQSSRYLVKRTGEKVFLECVQDMDHENMFWYRQDPGLGLRLIYFSYDVKMKEKGDIPEGYSVSREKKERFSLILESASTNQTSMYLCASSSPQRRWGEKLFFGSGTQLSVL.

The V call is TRBV28, the J call TRBJ1-2, with D unclear. V lost 6 bases to trimming and J lost 2 bases, with 7 bases between them. This CDR3 is built from 12 residues. Germline CDR1 MDHEN, CDR2 SYDVKM. The CDR3 coding sequence is TGTGCCAGCAGCTCCGTAAACTATGGCTACACCTTC. Translation: CASSSVNYGYTF.

The rearrangement links TRBV21-1 to TRBJ2-7; TRBD2 reflects the table's D call only, with no check against the DNA. TRBV21-1 is labeled a pseudogene. This CDR3 comprises 17 residues. The DNA of the CDR3 is TGTGCCAGCAGCAAACCCATCCCCAGGGAGGCCCTCTGCGAGCAGTACTTC. Its translation: CASSKPIPREALCEQYF.

The gene calls are TRBV29-1 and TRBJ2-1; possibly TRBD2 for D (6 bases). Trimming removed 3 bases from V and 0 bases from J, with 12 bases in between. CDR3 length equals 15 residues. The germline V gene encodes CDR1 SQVTM and CDR2 ANQGSEA. The DNA for the CDR3 is TGCAGCGTTGACCCAGCGGGTGGCTCCTACAATGAGCAGTTCTTC. Translation: CSVDPAGGSYNEQFF.

The chain joins TRBV24-1 to TRBJ1-5, with D unresolved. Germline CDR1 reads KGHDR; CDR2 reads SFDVKD. The CDR3 has 16 amino acids. Trimming took 0 bases from V and 3 from J, leaving 11 bases between them. CDR3 coding DNA: TGTGCCACCAGTGATTTGCTTCTGGGATCCAATCAGCCCCAGCATTTT. It codes for CATSDLLLGSNQPQHF.

This chain uses TRBV28 with TRBJ1-1; D is perhaps TRBD1 (6 bases). CDR1 and CDR2 from the germline V gene are MDHEN and SYDVKM. Trimming pared 3 bases from V and 10 bases from J, leaving 15 bases between. CDR3 size: 13 residues. The CDR3 nucleotides read TGTGCCAGCAGTTTTCCGACAGGACCCGGAGCTTTCTTT. Its translation: CASSFPTGPGAFF.

This chain joins TRBV5-5 and TRBJ2-1; weak D call: TRBD2 (5 bases). CDR1 and CDR2 from the germline V gene are SGHKS and YYEKEE (reference sequence). Trimming removed 4 bases at V and 6 bases at J, with 17 bases between. This CDR3 is 15 amino acids long. The CDR3 region has the DNA TGTGCCAGCAGCATCGACTCTCCCGGACTCAATGAGCAGTTCTTC. Translated: CASSIDSPGLNEQFF.

The chain has TRBV3-1 (or the pseudogene TRBV3-2) and TRBJ2-7, with D maybe TRBD2 (5 bases). Germline lookup yields CDR1 LGHDT and CDR2 YNNKEL (reference sequence). Trimming shortened V by 0 bases and J by 1 base, and 10 bases separated the two germline ends. This CDR3 is built from 15 residues. CDR3 DNA sequence: TGTGCCAGCAGCCAAGATTGGCCGGGATCCTACGAGCAGTACTTC. Translated: CASSQDWPGSYEQYF.

The sample holds a few counts of this clone. The chain uses TRBV11-2 and TRBJ2-5; D is possibly TRBD2 (5 bases). CDR3 length: 14 residues. The V end lost 1 base, the J end lost 4 bases, and 10 bases lay between the germline ends. The germline V gene encodes CDR1 SGHAT and CDR2 FQNNGV. The chain's CDR3 is CASSLVSEGETQYF. In DNA form, the CDR3 reads TGTGCCAGCAGCTTAGTGAGCGAGGGAGAGACCCAGTACTTC.

The V call is TRBV29-1, the J call TRBJ2-1, with 11 bases lining up with TRBD2. CDR1 SQVTM and CDR2 ANQGSEA come from the germline V gene. This CDR3 has 15 amino acids. J gave up 8 bases and V 4 bases, and 10 bases lay outside the gene matches. This chain's CDR3 is CSVGVASGRIYEQFF. CDR3 sequence (DNA): TGCAGCGTTGGAGTGGCTAGCGGGAGGATCTATGAGCAGTTCTTC.

J is TRBJ1-1 and V is TRBV28; tentatively, D is TRBD1 (5 bases). The CDR3 covers 12 residues. V shed 8 bases and J shed 11 bases, with 18 bases lying between them. Germline CDR1 MDHEN, CDR2 SYDVKM. The DNA of the CDR3 is TGTGCCAGCTCCCCCCGAGGGGAAGAGGCTTTCTTT. Protein: CASSPRGEEAFF.

A few counts support this clone. This rearrangement joins TRBV18 to TRBJ2-3; 7 bases are shared with TRBD2. CDR1 is KGHSH, CDR2 LQKENI, per germline. V dropped 0 bases and J dropped 4; count of bases not matched to a gene: 4. This CDR3 contains 15 residues. The CDR3 spells CASSPPGLAADTQYF. The CDR3 region has the DNA TGTGCCAGCTCACCACCAGGCCTAGCGGCAGATACGCAGTATTTT.

The sample holds one count of this clone. The gene calls are TRBV18 and TRBJ1-6; no clear D gene. V was clipped by 0 bases and J by 7 bases, with 4 bases between them. The CDR3 runs 13 residues. Germline CDR1 reads KGHSH; CDR2 reads LQKENI. In nucleotides, the CDR3 is TGTGCCAGCTCACCACCCCCCAATTCACCCCTCCACTTT. This codes for CASSPPPNSPLHF. Variable domain in full (rest from reference TRBV18 and TRBJ1-6): NAGVMQNPRHLVRRRGQEARLRCSPMKGHSHVYWYRQLPEEGLKFMVYLQKENIIDESGMPKERFSAEFPKEGPSILRIQQVVRGDSAAYFCASSPPPNSPLHFGNGTRLTVT.

V and J are TRBV18 and TRBJ1-2; 8 positions match TRBD1. V shed 0 bases, J shed 4 bases, and the junction held 7 bases outside the gene matches. The CDR3 covers 16 residues. Germline loops: CDR1 KGHSH, CDR2 LQKENI. Here the CDR3 DNA reads TGTGCCAGCTCACCACCGGGACAGGCCGTTGGCTATGGCTACACCTTC. Translating gives CASSPPGQAVGYGYTF.

The chain links TRBV25-1 to TRBJ2-5; D not certain. The V end was cut by 2 bases, the J end by 2 bases, with 12 bases between. The germline CDR1 and CDR2 sequences are MGHDK and SYGVNS. The CDR3 is 15 amino acids. The CDR3 nucleotides are TGTGCCAGCAGTGAAATTTCCTTAATTCAAGAGACCCAGTACTTC. This codes for CASSEISLIQETQYF.

The V and J genes are TRBV5-1 and TRBJ1-2; the match to TRBD1 covers 10 bases. CDR1 is SGHRS, CDR2 YFSETQ, per germline. Germline trimming cut 2 bases from V and 8 bases from J; bases unmatched to any gene: 3. The CDR3 is 13 amino acids. CDR3 loop: CASSLGTGVGYTF. The CDR3 DNA reads TGCGCCAGCAGCTTAGGGACAGGGGTAGGCTACACCTTC. The full variable domain, completed using reference TRBV5-1 and TRBJ1-2, is KAGVTQTPRYLIKTRGQQVTLSCSPISGHRSVSWYQQTPGQGLQFLFEYFSETQRNKGNFPGRFSGRQFSNSRSEMNVSTLELGDSALYLCASSLGTGVGYTFGSGTRLTVV.

The rearrangement uses TRBV10-3 and TRBJ2-3; TRBD2 matches 12 bases. With 3 bases clipped from V and 5 bases from J, the junction kept 6 bases outside the gene matches. Germline V lookup: CDR1 ENHRY, CDR2 SYGVKD. The CDR3 spans 16 residues. The CDR3 reads CAISDLTSGSGDTQYF. DNA for the CDR3: TGTGCCATCAGTGACCTGACTAGCGGGAGTGGAGATACGCAGTATTTT.

This clone came up a few times. The CDR3 nucleotides are TGTGCCAGCAGTTTGGCCAGGGGAGGCGAAAAACTGTTTTTT. Protein sequence: CASSLARGGEKLFF. The chain recombines TRBV27 with TRBJ1-4; maybe TRBD1 (6 bases). V lost 3 bases and J lost 8, with 13 bases in between. The CDR3 is 14 residues long. CDR1 is MNHEY, CDR2 SMNVEV, per germline (reference sequence). Full variable domain (remainder filled in from reference TRBV27 and TRBJ1-4): EAQVTQNPRYLITVTGKKLTVTCSQNMNHEYMSWYRQDPGLGLRQIYYSMNVEVTDKGDVPEGYKVSRKEKRNFPLILESPSPNQTSLYFCASSLARGGEKLFFGSGTQLSVL.

This chain uses TRBV6-5 with TRBJ2-7; D gene ambiguous. The CDR3 length is 16 residues. Trimming shortened V by 2 bases and J by 0 bases, and 14 bases separated the two germline ends. From germline, CDR1 is MNHEY and CDR2 SVGAGI. CDR3 loop: CASSYPGRTSSYEQYF. For the CDR3, the DNA is TGTGCCAGCAGTTACCCCGGACGGACCAGCTCCTACGAGCAGTACTTC.

The rearrangement uses TRBV29-1 and TRBJ2-3; 7 bases map to TRBD2. Germline V lookup: CDR1 SQVTM, CDR2 ANQGSEA. V shed 6 bases, J shed 0 bases, and the junction held 12 bases outside the gene matches. The CDR3 spans 16 residues. The CDR3, as DNA: TGCAGCGTCGCGGGGAGGGCGATAACTAGCACAGATACGCAGTATTTT. Protein product: CSVAGRAITSTDTQYF.

The chain uses TRBV4-2 and TRBJ1-5, with TRBD1 identical over 7 bases. The junction had 17 bases not matched to a gene; V was cut back by 0 bases and J by 9 bases. The CDR3 runs 18 residues. The germline gives CDR1 LGHNA, CDR2 YNFKEQ. The CDR3 coding sequence is TGTGCCAGCAGCCAAGAAGGAGCGGGACAGAGACCACGGAGGCCCCAGCATTTT. This translates into CASSQEGAGQRPRRPQHF.